Only a few counts were recorded for the clone carrying this T cell receptor (beta chain). What it binds is not known. This record belongs to a study of cytomegalovirus exposure and HLA in healthy donors. Findings and limits, study-wide: A later look showed TCR association rates differing by HLA locus, highest for DRB1 and lowest for HLA-C.

60 Vbeta and 13 Jbeta primers were used in PCR. Sequencing was performed with immunoSEQ multiplex PCR; in TCRdb, only in-frame clones are kept and a portion is missing. The repertoire has almost 200,000 clones, 70% to 80% of them found once; the top ten carry about 0.37%. What was sequenced was PBMCs. The sequence was collected from a male donor in good health and CMV-seropositive.

CDR3 coding DNA: TGTGCCAGCAGCCAGGGACACACAGATACGCAGTATTTT. It yields the protein CASSQGHTDTQYF. The rearrangement links TRBV6-4 to TRBJ2-3; D possibly corresponds to TRBD1 (6 bases). This CDR3 contains 13 residues. Germline V gene sequence: CDR1 MRHNA, CDR2 SNTAGT. V dropped 6 bases and J dropped 2 bases, with 9 bases sitting between them.